This TCR beta chain was observed in a study of siplizumab effects on memory and regulatory T cells. Findings and limits, study-wide: A minor fraction of alloreactive clones, and no more, mapped to unstimulated subsets.

Comments on this clone: The target antigen is unknown.

The assay was immunoSEQ multiplex PCR, and TCRdb's table has in-frame clones only and misses some. The sample shows approximately 100,000 clones, 80% to 95% of them seen only once. Sequenced input: CD4+ T cells sorted from blood. The TCR originated in a human donor in good health. Some clones in this sample may be carry-over from other donors' samples.

CDR3 sequence (DNA): TGTGCCAGCACCAGGATGGGGTTAGTTAATGAAAAACTGTTTTTT. Translating gives CASTRMGLVNEKLFF. The rearrangement links TRBV6-1 to TRBJ1-4; D is ambiguous. The CDR3 contains 15 residues. Trimming shortened V by 7 bases and J by 4 bases, and 16 bases separated the two germline ends. Germline V gives CDR1 MNHNS, CDR2 SASEGT.